This T cell receptor beta chain was observed in a study of blood T cell repertoires in COVID-19 (dated by TCRdb to the early 2020s). About the investigation overall: Samples from collaborators originated in the United States, Italy and Spain and spanned both the acute and convalescent phases of COVID-19. The prospective study material was composed of cDNA or gDNA derived from T cells, B-cell-depleted T cells, or PBMCs. The dataset comprised deeply sampled blood TCRbeta repertoires from subjects exposed to, actively infected with, or recovered from COVID-19. A freely available public database, intended as a resource for researchers studying the immune response to SARS-CoV-2, is where the repertoires were released. The samples were drawn from the first 160 participants of the ongoing ImmuneRACE study and from over a thousand subjects provided by 6 global collaborators. The sample metadata nearly always contained a de-identified subject ID, COVID-19 status, age in years and sex. HLA class I and class II types, where available, came from metadata supplied by the sample provider rather than from assay-based typing.

The collaborating institutions used their own protocols to collect whole blood in K2EDTA tubes. For TCRbeta analysis, collaborator samples were shipped as frozen whole blood, as isolated PBMCs, or as DNA extracted from either sample type. Notes on this clone: Its antigen is still unknown. It has no much larger one-base neighbor in the sample; base qualities were not kept.

Sequences SGDLS (CDR1) and YYNGEE (CDR2) are obtained from the germline V gene. For this chain, trimming is 0 bases at the V end and 4 bases at the J end, and the number of junction bases without a gene match is 7. The CDR3, from cysteine to phenylalanine, totals 16 residues. The DNA shown is the 48-base CDR3, in frame from base 1. General study outcomes and caveats: The amount of clinical and demographic metadata varied by source and participant and was provided uncurated.

TCRbeta CDR3 regions were amplified from genomic DNA using the immunoSEQ Assay, a bias-controlled multiplex PCR. The study's processing was this. The number of nucleated cells in each sample was estimated from the amplification of reference gene primers within the assay. To quantify the absolute abundance of each unique TCRbeta CDR3 rearrangement, sequence reads were collapsed and filtered. For each sample, productive Simpson clonality was calculated as the square root of Simpson's diversity index across productive rearrangements. TCRdb's version of the immuneACCESS table is confined to in-frame rearrangements and falls short of the full clone set. An unresolved V gene accounts for under half of the shortfall where checked; the remainder is of unknown origin. V and J calls and clone size come straight from that table; D and trimming were deduced from the DNA. Present in this sample are more than 90,000 clones, 70% to 85% of which were seen just once. Roughly 2.7% of the sample is taken by the ten largest.

The clonotype originates from a man aged 45-65 years with acute or convalescent COVID-19. The chain couples TRBV9 to TRBJ2-1, with TRBD1 matching 7 junction bases. The sample comprised peripheral blood. The CDR3 amino acid sequence is: CASSVGVGTVYNEQFF. The nucleotide sequence reads as follows: TGTGCCAGCAGCGTAGGAGTAGGGACAGTATACAATGAGCAGTTCTTC.